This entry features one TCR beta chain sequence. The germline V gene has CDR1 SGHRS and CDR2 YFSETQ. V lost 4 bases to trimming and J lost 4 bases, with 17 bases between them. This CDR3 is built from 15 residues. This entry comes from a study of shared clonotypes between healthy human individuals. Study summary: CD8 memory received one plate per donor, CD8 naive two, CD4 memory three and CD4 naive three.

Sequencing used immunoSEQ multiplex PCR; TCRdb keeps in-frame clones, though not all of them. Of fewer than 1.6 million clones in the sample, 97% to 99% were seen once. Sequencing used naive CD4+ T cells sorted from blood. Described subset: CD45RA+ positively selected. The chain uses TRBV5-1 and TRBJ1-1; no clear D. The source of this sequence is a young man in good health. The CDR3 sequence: CASSTSPGSGTEAFF. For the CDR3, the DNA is TGCGCCAGCAGCACCTCCCCGGGCAGCGGCACTGAAGCTTTCTTT.